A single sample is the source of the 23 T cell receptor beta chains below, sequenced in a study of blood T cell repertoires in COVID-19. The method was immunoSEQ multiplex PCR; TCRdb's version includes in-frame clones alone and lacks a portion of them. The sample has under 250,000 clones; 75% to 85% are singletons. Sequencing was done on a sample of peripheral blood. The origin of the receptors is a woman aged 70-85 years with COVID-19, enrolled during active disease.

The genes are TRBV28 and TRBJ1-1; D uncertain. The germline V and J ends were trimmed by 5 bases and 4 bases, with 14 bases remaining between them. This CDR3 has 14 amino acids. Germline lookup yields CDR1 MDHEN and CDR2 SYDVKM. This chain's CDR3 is CASSLVDGSTEAFF. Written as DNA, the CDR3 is TGTGCCAGCAGTCTAGTGGACGGGAGCACTGAAGCTTTCTTT.

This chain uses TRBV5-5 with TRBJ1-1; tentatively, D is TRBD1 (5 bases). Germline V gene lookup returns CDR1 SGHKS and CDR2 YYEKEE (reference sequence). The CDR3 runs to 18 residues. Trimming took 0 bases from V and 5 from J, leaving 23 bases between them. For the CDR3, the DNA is TGTGCCAGCAGCTTGGAGTGGCTGGTTGGGGTAAGGGGAACTGAAGCTTTCTTT. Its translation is CASSLEWLVGVRGTEAFF.

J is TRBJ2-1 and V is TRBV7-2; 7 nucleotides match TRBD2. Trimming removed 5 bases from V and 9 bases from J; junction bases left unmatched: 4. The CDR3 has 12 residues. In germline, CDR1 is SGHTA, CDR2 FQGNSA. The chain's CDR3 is CASSRGRGEQFF. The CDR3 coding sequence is TGTGCCAGCAGCCGTGGGAGGGGTGAGCAGTTCTTC.

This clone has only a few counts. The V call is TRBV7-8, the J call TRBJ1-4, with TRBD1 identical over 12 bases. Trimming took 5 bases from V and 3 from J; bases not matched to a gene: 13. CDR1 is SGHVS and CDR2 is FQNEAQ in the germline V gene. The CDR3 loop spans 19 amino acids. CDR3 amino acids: CASSQPPGQGALANEKLFF. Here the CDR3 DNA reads TGTGCCAGCAGCCAGCCCCCGGGACAGGGGGCTCTAGCTAATGAAAAACTGTTTTTT.

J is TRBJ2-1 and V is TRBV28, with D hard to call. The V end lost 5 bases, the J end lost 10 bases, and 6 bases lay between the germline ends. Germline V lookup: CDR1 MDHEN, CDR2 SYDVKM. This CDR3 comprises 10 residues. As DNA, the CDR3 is TGTGCCAGCAGTCACAGAGAGCAGTTCTTC. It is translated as CASSHREQFF.

The CDR3 loop is CASKNRRQGMGEKLFF. Written as DNA, the CDR3 is TGTGCCAGCAAAAACAGGAGACAGGGGATGGGTGAAAAACTGTTTTTT. The rearrangement joins TRBV19 to TRBJ1-4; 8 nucleotides match TRBD1. Germline-derived CDR1 and CDR2 are LNHDA and SQIVND (reference sequence). The CDR3 extends over 16 amino acids. Trimming removed 9 bases from V and 7 bases from J; junction bases left unmatched: 16.

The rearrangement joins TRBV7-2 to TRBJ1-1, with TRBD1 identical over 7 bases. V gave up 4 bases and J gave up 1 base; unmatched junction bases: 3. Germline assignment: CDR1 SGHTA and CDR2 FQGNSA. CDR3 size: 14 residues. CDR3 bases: TGTGCCAGCAGCTCAGGGGGAACGAACACTGAAGCTTTCTTT. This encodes CASSSGGTNTEAFF.

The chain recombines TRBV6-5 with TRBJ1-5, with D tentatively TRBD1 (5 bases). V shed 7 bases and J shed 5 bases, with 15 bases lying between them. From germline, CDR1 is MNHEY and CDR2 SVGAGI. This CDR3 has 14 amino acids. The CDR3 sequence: CASNLQQGYQPQHF. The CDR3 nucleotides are TGTGCCAGCAATTTACAGCAGGGATATCAGCCCCAGCATTTT.

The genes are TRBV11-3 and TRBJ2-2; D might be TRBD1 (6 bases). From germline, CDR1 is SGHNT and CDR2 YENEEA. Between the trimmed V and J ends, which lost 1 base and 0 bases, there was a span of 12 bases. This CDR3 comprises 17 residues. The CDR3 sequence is CASSLGPTGSNTGELFF. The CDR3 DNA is TGTGCCAGCAGCTTAGGACCGACAGGCTCGAACACCGGGGAGCTGTTTTTT.

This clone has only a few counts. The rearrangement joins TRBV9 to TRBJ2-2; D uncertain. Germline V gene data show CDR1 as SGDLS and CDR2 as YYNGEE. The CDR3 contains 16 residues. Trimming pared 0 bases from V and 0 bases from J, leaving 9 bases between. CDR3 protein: CASSVVVAPNTGELFF. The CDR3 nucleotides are TGTGCCAGCAGCGTAGTGGTGGCACCGAACACCGGGGAGCTGTTTTTT.

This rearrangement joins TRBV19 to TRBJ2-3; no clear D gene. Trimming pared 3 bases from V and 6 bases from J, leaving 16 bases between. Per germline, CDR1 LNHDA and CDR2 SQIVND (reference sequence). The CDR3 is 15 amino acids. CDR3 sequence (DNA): TGTGCCAGTAGTATCCAACAGAGACCTTTGGATACGCAGTATTTT. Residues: CASSIQQRPLDTQYF.

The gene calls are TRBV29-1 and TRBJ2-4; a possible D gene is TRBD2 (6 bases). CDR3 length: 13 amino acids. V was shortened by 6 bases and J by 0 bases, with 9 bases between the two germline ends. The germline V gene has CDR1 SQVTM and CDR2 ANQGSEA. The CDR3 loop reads CSVGGLAKNIQYF. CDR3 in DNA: TGCAGCGTCGGGGGACTAGCCAAAAACATTCAGTACTTC.

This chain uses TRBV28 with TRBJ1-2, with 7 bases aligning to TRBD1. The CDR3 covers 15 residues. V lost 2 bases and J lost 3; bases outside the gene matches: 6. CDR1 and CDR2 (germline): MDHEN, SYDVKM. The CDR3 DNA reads TGTGCCAGCAGTTTAAGGGGACAGAGGTACTATGGCTACACCTTC. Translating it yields CASSLRGQRYYGYTF.

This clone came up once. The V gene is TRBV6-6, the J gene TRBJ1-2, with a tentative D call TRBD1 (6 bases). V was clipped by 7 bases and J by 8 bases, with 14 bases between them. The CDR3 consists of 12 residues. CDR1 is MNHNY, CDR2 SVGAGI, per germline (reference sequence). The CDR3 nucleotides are TGTGCCAGCAACAAACACAGGGTAGGCTACACCTTC. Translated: CASNKHRVGYTF.

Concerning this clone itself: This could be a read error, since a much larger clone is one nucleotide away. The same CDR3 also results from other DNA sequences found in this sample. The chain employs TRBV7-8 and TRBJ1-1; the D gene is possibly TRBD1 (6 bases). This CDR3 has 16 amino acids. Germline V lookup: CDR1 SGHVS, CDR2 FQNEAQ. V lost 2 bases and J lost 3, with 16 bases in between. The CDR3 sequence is CASSLSGGLVYTEAFF. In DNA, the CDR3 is TGTGCCAGCAGCTTAAGTGGGGGCTTAGTCTACACTGAAGCTTTCTTT.

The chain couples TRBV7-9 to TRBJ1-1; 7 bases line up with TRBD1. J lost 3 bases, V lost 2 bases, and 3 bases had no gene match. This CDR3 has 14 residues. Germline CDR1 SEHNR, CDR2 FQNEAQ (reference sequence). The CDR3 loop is CASSLRQGDTEAFF. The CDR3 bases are TGTGCCAGCAGCTTAAGGCAGGGGGACACTGAAGCTTTCTTT.

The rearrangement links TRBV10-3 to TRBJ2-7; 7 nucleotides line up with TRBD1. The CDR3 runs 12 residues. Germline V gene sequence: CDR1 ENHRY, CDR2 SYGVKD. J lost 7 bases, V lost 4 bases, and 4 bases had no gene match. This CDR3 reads CAISATGVEQYF. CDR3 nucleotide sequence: TGTGCCATCAGTGCCACAGGGGTAGAGCAGTACTTC.

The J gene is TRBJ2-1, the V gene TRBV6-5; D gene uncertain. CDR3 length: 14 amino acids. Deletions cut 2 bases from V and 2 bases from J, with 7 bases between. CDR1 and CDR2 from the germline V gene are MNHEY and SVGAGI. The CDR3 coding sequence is TGTGCCAGCAGTTACGGCGCGGCCTACAATGAGCAGTTCTTC. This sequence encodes CASSYGAAYNEQFF.

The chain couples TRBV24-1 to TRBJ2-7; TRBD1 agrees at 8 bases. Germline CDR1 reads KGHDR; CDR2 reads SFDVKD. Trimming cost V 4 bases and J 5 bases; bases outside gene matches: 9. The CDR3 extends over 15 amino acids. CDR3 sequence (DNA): TGTGCCACCAGTGACCCCGGACAGGGTTTTAACGAGCAGTACTTC. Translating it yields CATSDPGQGFNEQYF.

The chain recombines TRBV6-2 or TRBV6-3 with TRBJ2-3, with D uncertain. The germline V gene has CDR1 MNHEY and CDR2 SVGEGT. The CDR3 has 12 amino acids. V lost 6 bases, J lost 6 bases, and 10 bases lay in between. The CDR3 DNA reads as TGTGCCAGCAGCACCTATGTGGATACGCAGTATTTT. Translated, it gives CASSTYVDTQYF.

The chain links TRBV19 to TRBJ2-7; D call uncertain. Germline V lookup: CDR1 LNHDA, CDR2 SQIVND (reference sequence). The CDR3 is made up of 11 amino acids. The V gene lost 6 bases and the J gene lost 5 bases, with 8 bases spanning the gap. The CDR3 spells CASRERNEQYF. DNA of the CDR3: TGTGCCAGTAGAGAGCGCAACGAGCAGTACTTC.

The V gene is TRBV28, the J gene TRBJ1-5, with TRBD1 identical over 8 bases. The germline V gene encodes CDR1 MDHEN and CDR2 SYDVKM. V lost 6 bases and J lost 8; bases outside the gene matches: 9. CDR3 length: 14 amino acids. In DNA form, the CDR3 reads TGTGCCAGCAGCCTGACAGGGGAGAGAGAGCCCCAGCATTTT. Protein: CASSLTGEREPQHF.

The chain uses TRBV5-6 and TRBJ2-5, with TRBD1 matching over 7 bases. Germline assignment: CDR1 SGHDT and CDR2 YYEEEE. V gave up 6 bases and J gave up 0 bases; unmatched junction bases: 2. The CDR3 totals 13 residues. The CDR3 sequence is CASTGQNQETQYF. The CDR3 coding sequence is TGTGCCAGCACGGGACAGAACCAAGAGACCCAGTACTTC. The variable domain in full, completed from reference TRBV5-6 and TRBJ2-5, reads DAGVTQSPTHLIKTRGQQVTLRCSPKSGHDTVSWYQQALGQGPQFIFQYYEEEERQRGNFPDRFSGHQFPNYSSELNVNALLLGDSALYLCASTGQNQETQYFGPGTRLLVL.